This is a list of T cell receptor beta chains from one sample in a study of blood T cell repertoires in COVID-19. Generated by immunoSEQ multiplex PCR, the TCRdb table keeps only in-frame clones and is missing some. The repertoire includes around 320,000 clones, nearly 90% of them detected once, and roughly 2.9% sits in the top ten. The sample was PBMCs or T cells enriched from blood (not recorded which). Every receptor here comes from a woman in her forties or fifties who had been exposed to COVID-19. Each CDR3 is given with its conserved first and last residue. Each record gives: CDR3 length, clone size, D gene, J gene, V gene, CDR3 DNA, CDR3 protein. D genes are given only for firm matches. Only part of the rows carry a size: once, few, many, or a class if the clone is expanded.

cdr3_length: 15; clone_size: .; d_call: TRBD1; j_call: TRBJ2-7; v_call: TRBV19; cdr3_nt: TGTGCCAGTAGTCTGACAGGGCGTACCTCCTACGAGCAGTACTTC; cdr3_aa: CASSLTGRTSYEQYF
cdr3_length: 16; clone_size: .; d_call: .; j_call: TRBJ1-2; v_call: TRBV19; cdr3_nt: TGTGCCAGTAGTAGACTGGGTGAGGGTTCCATCTATGGCTACACCTTC; cdr3_aa: CASSRLGEGSIYGYTF
cdr3_length: 13; clone_size: .; d_call: .; j_call: TRBJ1-2; v_call: TRBV5-1; cdr3_nt: TGCGCCAGCAGCGAGGAAAACAGGGATGGCTACACCTTC; cdr3_aa: CASSEENRDGYTF
cdr3_length: 15; clone_size: .; d_call: .; j_call: TRBJ2-1; v_call: TRBV5-1; cdr3_nt: TGCGCCAGCAGCCGGGACGGGAGCTCCTACAATGAGCAGTTCTTC; cdr3_aa: CASSRDGSSYNEQFF
cdr3_length: 17; clone_size: .; d_call: TRBD2; j_call: TRBJ2-2; v_call: TRBV27; cdr3_nt: TGTGCCAGCAGCTACTCGGGACTAGCGGGTGCTCTAGGGGAGCTGTTTTTT; cdr3_aa: CASSYSGLAGALGELFF
cdr3_length: 16; clone_size: .; d_call: .; j_call: TRBJ1-4; v_call: TRBV5-1; cdr3_nt: TGCGCCAGCATGGATACAGGAGGGGCAACTAATGAAAAACTGTTTTTT; cdr3_aa: CASMDTGGATNEKLFF
cdr3_length: 15; clone_size: few; d_call: .; j_call: TRBJ1-2; v_call: TRBV6-1; cdr3_nt: TGTGCCAGCAGTGAAGGGGGCCGAACTAACTATGGCTACACCTTC; cdr3_aa: CASSEGGRTNYGYTF
cdr3_length: 11; clone_size: .; d_call: .; j_call: TRBJ1-2; v_call: TRBV29-1; cdr3_nt: TGCAGCGTCTGGGAGGGGGACGGCTACACCTTC; cdr3_aa: CSVWEGDGYTF
cdr3_length: 13; clone_size: .; d_call: TRBD1; j_call: TRBJ1-2; v_call: TRBV19; cdr3_nt: TGTGCCAGTAGTACTACCGGGACAGAGCGCTACACCTTC; cdr3_aa: CASSTTGTERYTF
cdr3_length: 15; clone_size: .; d_call: TRBD2; j_call: TRBJ2-1; v_call: TRBV15; cdr3_nt: TGTGCCACCAGCTCAGACGGGAGGGGAAGTAATGAGCAGTTCTTC; cdr3_aa: CATSSDGRGSNEQFF
cdr3_length: 14; clone_size: .; d_call: .; j_call: TRBJ1-6; v_call: TRBV5-1; cdr3_nt: TGCGCCAGTACTCCAGGACTTTCCAGTTCACCCCTCCACTTT; cdr3_aa: CASTPGLSSSPLHF
cdr3_length: 13; clone_size: .; d_call: .; j_call: TRBJ2-1; v_call: TRBV12-3/TRBV12-4; cdr3_nt: TGTGCCAGCGGCAGAGGGACCTACAATGAGCAGTTCTTC; cdr3_aa: CASGRGTYNEQFF
cdr3_length: 17; clone_size: .; d_call: .; j_call: TRBJ1-4; v_call: TRBV5-5; cdr3_nt: TGTGCCAGCAGCCGTAGACAGATCAGGGAACCAGGGGAAAAACTGTTTTTT; cdr3_aa: CASSRRQIREPGEKLFF
cdr3_length: 14; clone_size: .; d_call: .; j_call: TRBJ1-1; v_call: TRBV2; cdr3_nt: TGTGCCAGCACCAAGGAGGGGCCCAGGACTGAAGCTTTCTTT; cdr3_aa: CASTKEGPRTEAFF
cdr3_length: 14; clone_size: .; d_call: .; j_call: TRBJ1-3; v_call: TRBV11-2; cdr3_nt: TGTGCCAGCACCACGGGACTCGCCGGCAACACCATATATTTT; cdr3_aa: CASTTGLAGNTIYF
cdr3_length: 17; clone_size: .; d_call: .; j_call: TRBJ2-2; v_call: TRBV11-3; cdr3_nt: TGTGCCAGCAGCCCCTGGGGGGGCAGGGGGCTCGACGGGGAGCTGTTTTTT; cdr3_aa: CASSPWGGRGLDGELFF
cdr3_length: 16; clone_size: .; d_call: TRBD1; j_call: TRBJ1-4; v_call: TRBV6-1; cdr3_nt: TGTGCCAGCAGTGAGCCTGGACAGGGAAGGGGTGAAAAACTGTTTTTT; cdr3_aa: CASSEPGQGRGEKLFF
cdr3_length: 14; clone_size: .; d_call: .; j_call: TRBJ1-6; v_call: TRBV3-1/TRBV3-2; cdr3_nt: TGTGCCAGCAGCCAAGTACCAGGAAATTCACCCCTCCACTTT; cdr3_aa: CASSQVPGNSPLHF
cdr3_length: 15; clone_size: .; d_call: TRBD2; j_call: TRBJ2-1; v_call: TRBV3-1/TRBV3-2; cdr3_nt: TGTGCCAGCAGCCAAGGGGGACTAGCTGGGAATGAGCAGTTCTTC; cdr3_aa: CASSQGGLAGNEQFF
cdr3_length: 16; clone_size: .; d_call: TRBD1; j_call: TRBJ1-6; v_call: TRBV10-3; cdr3_nt: TGTGCCATCAGTGACCCCCTCACAGGGGACGACTCACCCCTCCACTTT; cdr3_aa: CAISDPLTGDDSPLHF
cdr3_length: 13; clone_size: .; d_call: .; j_call: TRBJ1-3; v_call: TRBV7-2; cdr3_nt: TGTGCCAGCAGCGCAACTGCTGGAAACACCATATATTTT; cdr3_aa: CASSATAGNTIYF
cdr3_length: 16; clone_size: once; d_call: TRBD1; j_call: TRBJ2-2; v_call: TRBV7-9; cdr3_nt: TGTGCCAGCCTCCCCCCGGGACAGGCGAACACCGGGGAGCTGTTTTTT; cdr3_aa: CASLPPGQANTGELFF
cdr3_length: 15; clone_size: .; d_call: TRBD1; j_call: TRBJ2-7; v_call: TRBV7-2; cdr3_nt: TGTGCCAGCACTACGACAGGGGGCCAGGCCTACGAGCAGTACTTC; cdr3_aa: CASTTTGGQAYEQYF
cdr3_length: 15; clone_size: .; d_call: TRBD2; j_call: TRBJ2-5; v_call: TRBV15; cdr3_nt: TGTGCCACCAGCAGTAGCGGGGGGCCAATAGAGACCCAGTACTTC; cdr3_aa: CATSSSGGPIETQYF
cdr3_length: 17; clone_size: .; d_call: TRBD1; j_call: TRBJ1-5; v_call: TRBV19; cdr3_nt: TGTGCCAGTAGTCTGACAAGGGACAGGGCAAATAACCAGCCCCAGCATTTT; cdr3_aa: CASSLTRDRANNQPQHF
cdr3_length: 14; clone_size: .; d_call: .; j_call: TRBJ1-4; v_call: TRBV7-4; cdr3_nt: TGTGCCAGCAGCTTAGGACAGTGGAGTGAAAAACTGTTTTTT; cdr3_aa: CASSLGQWSEKLFF
cdr3_length: 17; clone_size: .; d_call: .; j_call: TRBJ1-1; v_call: TRBV4-1; cdr3_nt: TGCGCCAGCAGCCAACTCCAATTGATGCAGGGGAACACTGAAGCTTTCTTT; cdr3_aa: CASSQLQLMQGNTEAFF
cdr3_length: 14; clone_size: .; d_call: TRBD2; j_call: TRBJ2-1; v_call: TRBV11-2; cdr3_nt: TGTGCTCCGCGGGGGTCCAGCTCCTACAATGAGCAGTTCTTC; cdr3_aa: CAPRGSSSYNEQFF
cdr3_length: 12; clone_size: .; d_call: .; j_call: TRBJ2-2; v_call: TRBV6-1; cdr3_nt: TGTGCCAGCAGTGAAGCTCTTGGGGAGCTGTTTTTT; cdr3_aa: CASSEALGELFF
cdr3_length: 15; clone_size: .; d_call: TRBD1; j_call: TRBJ1-1; v_call: TRBV2; cdr3_nt: TGTGCCAGCAGTGGGGACAGGGGGGCGAACACTGAAGCTTTCTTT; cdr3_aa: CASSGDRGANTEAFF
cdr3_length: 13; clone_size: .; d_call: .; j_call: TRBJ2-2; v_call: TRBV30; cdr3_nt: TGTGCCTGGAGTACCCACGGCGGCGGGGAGCTGTTTTTT; cdr3_aa: CAWSTHGGGELFF
cdr3_length: 16; clone_size: .; d_call: TRBD1; j_call: TRBJ1-2; v_call: TRBV5-1; cdr3_nt: TGCGCCAGCAGCTCCCTTACAGGGGGCGCTAACTATGGCTACACCTTC; cdr3_aa: CASSSLTGGANYGYTF
cdr3_length: 15; clone_size: .; d_call: TRBD2; j_call: TRBJ2-5; v_call: TRBV7-2; cdr3_nt: TGTGCCAGCAGTACTAGCGCCGCAGCACAAGAGACCCAGTACTTC; cdr3_aa: CASSTSAAAQETQYF
cdr3_length: 17; clone_size: .; d_call: .; j_call: TRBJ2-6; v_call: TRBV27; cdr3_nt: TGTGCCAGCAGTTTCCAGGGTCTACTTACTGGGGCCAACGTCCTGACTTTC; cdr3_aa: CASSFQGLLTGANVLTF
cdr3_length: 16; clone_size: .; d_call: .; j_call: TRBJ2-5; v_call: TRBV27; cdr3_nt: TGTGCCAGCAGTTTTAACCATGGGGGCCGCCAAGAGACCCAGTACTTC; cdr3_aa: CASSFNHGGRQETQYF
cdr3_length: 15; clone_size: .; d_call: .; j_call: TRBJ1-2; v_call: TRBV6-2/TRBV6-3; cdr3_nt: TGTGCCAGCAGTTACATCGCGGGGGGTAACTATGGCTACACCTTC; cdr3_aa: CASSYIAGGNYGYTF
cdr3_length: 19; clone_size: .; d_call: .; j_call: TRBJ1-3; v_call: TRBV3-1/TRBV3-2; cdr3_nt: TGTGCCAGCAGCCAAGATATAGGAGTCGGCGGACACTCTGGAAACACCATATATTTT; cdr3_aa: CASSQDIGVGGHSGNTIYF
cdr3_length: 14; clone_size: .; d_call: .; j_call: TRBJ1-1; v_call: TRBV7-9; cdr3_nt: TGTGCCAGCAGCTGGCCAGGGGCAGTCACTGAAGCTTTCTTT; cdr3_aa: CASSWPGAVTEAFF
cdr3_length: 16; clone_size: .; d_call: TRBD1; j_call: TRBJ1-1; v_call: TRBV19; cdr3_nt: TGTGCCAGTAGTATAGGAACCCGACAGGGGAACACTGAAGCTTTCTTT; cdr3_aa: CASSIGTRQGNTEAFF
cdr3_length: 18; clone_size: .; d_call: TRBD1; j_call: TRBJ1-4; v_call: TRBV28; cdr3_nt: TGTGCCAGCAGTTTGCTTGGGGGACAGGGAGCAACTAATGAAAAACTGTTTTTT; cdr3_aa: CASSLLGGQGATNEKLFF
cdr3_length: 17; clone_size: .; d_call: TRBD1; j_call: TRBJ1-2; v_call: TRBV19; cdr3_nt: TGTGCCAGTAGAAGGACAGGGGGCGCGGGAACTAACTATGGCTACACCTTC; cdr3_aa: CASRRTGGAGTNYGYTF
cdr3_length: 13; clone_size: .; d_call: .; j_call: TRBJ2-3; v_call: TRBV19; cdr3_nt: TGTGCCAGTAGTAGGGCGAGCACAGATACGCAGTATTTT; cdr3_aa: CASSRASTDTQYF
cdr3_length: 15; clone_size: .; d_call: TRBD1; j_call: TRBJ1-5; v_call: TRBV19; cdr3_nt: TGTGCCAGTATTGACAGGGGGAAGGGGAATCAGCCCCAGCATTTT; cdr3_aa: CASIDRGKGNQPQHF
cdr3_length: 14; clone_size: .; d_call: TRBD1; j_call: TRBJ1-2; v_call: TRBV18; cdr3_nt: TGTGCCAGCTCGCAACAGGGGCGAGATTATGGCTACACCTTC; cdr3_aa: CASSQQGRDYGYTF
cdr3_length: 13; clone_size: .; d_call: .; j_call: TRBJ1-2; v_call: TRBV25-1; cdr3_nt: TGTGCCAGCAGTGAATTCGGGAGAAATGGCTACACCTTC; cdr3_aa: CASSEFGRNGYTF
cdr3_length: 12; clone_size: .; d_call: .; j_call: TRBJ2-1; v_call: TRBV25-1; cdr3_nt: TGTGCCAGCAGTAAACAGGGAAATGAGCAGTTCTTC; cdr3_aa: CASSKQGNEQFF
cdr3_length: 15; clone_size: .; d_call: .; j_call: TRBJ1-1; v_call: TRBV4-1; cdr3_nt: TGCGCCAGCAGCCAAGAATCGCGGATGAACACTGAAGCTTTCTTT; cdr3_aa: CASSQESRMNTEAFF
cdr3_length: 12; clone_size: .; d_call: .; j_call: TRBJ2-3; v_call: TRBV10-3; cdr3_nt: TGTGCCATCAGGGGCCCTACGGATACGCAGTATTTT; cdr3_aa: CAIRGPTDTQYF
cdr3_length: 11; clone_size: .; d_call: .; j_call: TRBJ2-3; v_call: TRBV29-1; cdr3_nt: TGCAGCGTCAAGACAGGCGGGGGGCAGTATTTT; cdr3_aa: CSVKTGGGQYF
cdr3_length: 15; clone_size: .; d_call: .; j_call: TRBJ2-3; v_call: TRBV3-1/TRBV3-2; cdr3_nt: TGTGCCAGCGGAGCCGAGCAGGGTGGGACAGATACGCAGTATTTT; cdr3_aa: CASGAEQGGTDTQYF
cdr3_length: 15; clone_size: .; d_call: .; j_call: TRBJ2-2; v_call: TRBV20-1; cdr3_nt: TGCAGTGCTAGTGTGAGACAGCCCCACACCGGGGAGCTGTTTTTT; cdr3_aa: CSASVRQPHTGELFF
cdr3_length: 14; clone_size: .; d_call: .; j_call: TRBJ2-7; v_call: TRBV9; cdr3_nt: TGTGCCAGCAGCGTAGCAAGCCATCCCTACGAGCAGTACTTC; cdr3_aa: CASSVASHPYEQYF
cdr3_length: 13; clone_size: .; d_call: TRBD1; j_call: TRBJ2-3; v_call: TRBV18; cdr3_nt: TGTGCCAGCTCGTTTGGGACAGCAGATACGCAGTATTTT; cdr3_aa: CASSFGTADTQYF